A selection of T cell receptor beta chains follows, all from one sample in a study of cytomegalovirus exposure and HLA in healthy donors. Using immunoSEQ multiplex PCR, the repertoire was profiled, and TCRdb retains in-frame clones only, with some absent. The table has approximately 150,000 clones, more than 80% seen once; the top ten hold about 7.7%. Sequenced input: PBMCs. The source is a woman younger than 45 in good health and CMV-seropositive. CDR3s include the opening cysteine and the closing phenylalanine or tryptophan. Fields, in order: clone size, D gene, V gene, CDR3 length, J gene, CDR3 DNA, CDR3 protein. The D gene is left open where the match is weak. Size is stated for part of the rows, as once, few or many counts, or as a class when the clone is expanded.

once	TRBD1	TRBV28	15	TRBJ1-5	TGTGCCAGCAGTACCGGGACAGGTTTTGATCAGCCCCAGCATTTT	CASSTGTGFDQPQHF
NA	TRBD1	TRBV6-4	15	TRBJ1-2	TGTGCCACCGGGACAGGGGTTCCGCGGACCTATGGCTACACCTTC	CATGTGVPRTYGYTF
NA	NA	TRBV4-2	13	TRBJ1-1	TGTGCCAGCAGCCCCTCCGCCGTGAGTGAAGCTTTCTTT	CASSPSAVSEAFF
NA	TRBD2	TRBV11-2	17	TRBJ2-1	TGTGCCAGCAGCTCCCCCTTCGAGCGGGGGGATTACAATGAGCAGTTCTTC	CASSSPFERGDYNEQFF
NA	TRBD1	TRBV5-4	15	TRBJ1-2	TGTGCCAGCAGTCCCCAACAGGGGGTAAACTATGGCTACACCTTC	CASSPQQGVNYGYTF
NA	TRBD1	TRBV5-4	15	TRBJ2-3	TGTGCCAGCAGCTTCGGGGACAGGGAGACAGATACGCAGTATTTT	CASSFGDRETDTQYF
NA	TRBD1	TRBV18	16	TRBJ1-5	TGTGCCAGCTCACCCTTTGGGACAGGGGGCAATCAGCCCCAGCATTTT	CASSPFGTGGNQPQHF
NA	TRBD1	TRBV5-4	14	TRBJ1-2	TGTGCCAGCAGCTTCCAGGGACAGGGCAGGGGCTACACCTTC	CASSFQGQGRGYTF
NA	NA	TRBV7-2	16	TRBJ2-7	TGTGCCAGCAGCTTAACCATTGGGGAGTGGATCAACGAGCAGTACTTC	CASSLTIGEWINEQYF
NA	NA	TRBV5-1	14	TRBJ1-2	TGCGCCAGCAGTTCGTTACAGGGCAACTATGGCTACACCTTC	CASSSLQGNYGYTF
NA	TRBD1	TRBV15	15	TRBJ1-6	TGTGCCACCAGCAGGACACAGGGGGCAAGTTCACCCCTCCACTTT	CATSRTQGASSPLHF
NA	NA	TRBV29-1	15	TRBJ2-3	TGCAGCGTTTTTCGCCTGGACAGACGCACAGATACGCAGTATTTT	CSVFRLDRRTDTQYF
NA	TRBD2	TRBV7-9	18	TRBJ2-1	TGTGCCAGCAGCTTCAGGACTAGCGGGGGGCGCACCTACAATGAGCAGTTCTTC	CASSFRTSGGRTYNEQFF
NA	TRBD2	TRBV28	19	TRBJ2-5	TGTGCCAGCACTAGCCTTCTAGGAAGCGGGGCGATACTGAGAGAGACCCAGTACTTC	CASTSLLGSGAILRETQYF
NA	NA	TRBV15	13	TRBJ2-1	TGTGCCACCAGCTGGGGGGAGTCCAATGAGCAGTTCTTC	CATSWGESNEQFF
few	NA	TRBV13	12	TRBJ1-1	TGTGCCAGCAGCTTAGTGCCCAGTGAAGCTTTCTTT	CASSLVPSEAFF
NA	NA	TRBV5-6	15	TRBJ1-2	TGTGCCAGCAGCTTGGAGGGAGGGACGCCTAATGGCTACACCTTC	CASSLEGGTPNGYTF
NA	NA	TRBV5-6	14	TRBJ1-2	TGTGCCAGCAGCCCCGAACGGGGGGCGGGTGGCTACACCTTC	CASSPERGAGGYTF
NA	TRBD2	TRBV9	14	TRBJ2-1	TGTGCCAGCAGCGTAGGGGGGGGAGAGAATGAGCAGTTCTTC	CASSVGGGENEQFF
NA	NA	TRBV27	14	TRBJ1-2	TGTGCCAGCAGTTTAAATTGGGGGGGCTATGGCTACACCTTC	CASSLNWGGYGYTF
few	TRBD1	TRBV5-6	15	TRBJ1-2	TGTGCCAGCAGCTTGGGGACAGGACTCCCGGGTGGCTACACCTTC	CASSLGTGLPGGYTF
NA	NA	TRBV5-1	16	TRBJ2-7	TGCGCCAGCAGCTTGGGGTCAGGGACTTTTTATTACGAGCAGTACTTC	CASSLGSGTFYYEQYF